The 7 T cell receptor beta chains listed next were all sequenced from one sample in a study of patients and donors after allogeneic stem cell transplantation. TCRdb processed the RT-PCR reads anew with MiXCR; each CDR3 protein has one entry. The sample yields fewer than 60,000 distinct CDR3 sequences, 13% seen once. Material for sequencing was blood, either unsorted or a sorted T cell fraction (not recorded which). Source of these receptors: a human donor who was either an allogeneic HSCT recipient or a stem cell or donor lymphocyte infusion donor (not recorded which). It is not recorded whose cells these are; they may come from a transplant donor.

This clonotype was counted between two and nine times. This chain connects TRBV12-3 or TRBV12-4 to TRBJ1-1; no reliable D call. The CDR3 totals 12 residues. Trimming removed 6 bases from V and 1 base from J, with 6 bases in between. In DNA form, the CDR3 reads TGTGCCAGCAGGTTCCGGAACACTGAAGCTTTCTTT. The encoded protein is CASRFRNTEAFF.

This chain joins TRBV5-1 and TRBJ1-6; 7 nucleotides line up with TRBD1. Per germline, CDR1 SGHRS and CDR2 YFSETQ. V was pared by 4 bases and J by 2 bases, with 12 bases of the junction left unmatched. CDR3 length: 18 amino acids. CDR3 protein: CASSEHGQEITYNSPLHF. The CDR3 bases are TGCGCCAGCAGCGAGCATGGACAGGAGATAACCTATAATTCACCCCTCCACTTT. Using reference TRBV5-1 and TRBJ1-6 for the parts outside the CDR3, the full variable domain is KAGVTQTPRYLIKTRGQQVTLSCSPISGHRSVSWYQQTPGQGLQFLFEYFSETQRNKGNFPGRFSGRQFSNSRSEMNVSTLELGDSALYLCASSEHGQEITYNSPLHFGNGTRLTVT.

The chain is built from TRBV10-3 and TRBJ2-7, with TRBD2 matching 14 bases. The V gene's germline CDR1 is ENHRY and CDR2 SYGVKD. Trimming took 7 bases from V and 2 from J; bases not matched to a gene: 10. The CDR3 sequence is 17 residues long. The CDR3 here is CAIKGLAGGTIPYEQYF. Written as DNA, the CDR3 is TGTGCCATCAAAGGACTAGCGGGAGGTACGATCCCCTACGAGCAGTACTTC.

CDR3 residues: CSVEDGRLLVQETQYF. The CDR3 DNA sequence: TGCAGCGTTGAAGATGGGAGACTCCTTGTTCAGGAGACCCAGTACTTC. The rearrangement joins TRBV29-1 to TRBJ2-5, with D possibly being TRBD2 (5 bases). This CDR3 has 16 residues. V shed 0 bases and J shed 5 bases, with 19 bases lying between them. Germline CDR1 and CDR2: SQVTM and ANQGSEA.

The V and J genes are TRBV3-1 and TRBJ1-5; tentatively, D is TRBD1 (6 bases). V was pared by 3 bases and J by 4 bases, with 10 bases between. This CDR3 has 14 residues. The germline gives CDR1 LGHDT, CDR2 YNNKEL (reference sequence). The CDR3 loop is CASSHGTMNQPQHF. The CDR3 DNA follows: TGTGCCAGCAGCCACGGGACAATGAATCAGCCCCAGCATTTT.

The chain joins TRBV20-1 to TRBJ1-1; D gene uncertain. This CDR3 has 13 amino acids. V lost 2 bases, J lost 1 base, and 8 bases lay in between. From germline, CDR1 is DFQATT and CDR2 SNEGSKA (reference sequence). The CDR3 DNA reads TGCAGTGCTAGATCTTCAGAGAACACTGAAGCTTTCTTT. It codes for CSARSSENTEAFF.

The V gene is TRBV7-9, the J gene TRBJ2-1; D gene unclear. There are 19 residues in the CDR3. Germline values: CDR1 SEHNR, CDR2 FQNEAQ (reference sequence). V was cut by 1 base and J by 1 base, with 20 bases left in between. The CDR3 is CASSLEGERVLPSYNEQFF. The CDR3 coding sequence is TGTGCCAGCAGCTTAGAGGGTGAAAGGGTCCTGCCTTCCTACAATGAGCAGTTCTTC.